This TCR beta chain stems from a study of T cell changes during pregnancy in multiple sclerosis. Between the trimmed V and J ends, which lost 6 bases and 2 bases, there was a span of 7 bases. CDR1 and CDR2 from the germline V gene are SNHLY and FYNNEI. The CDR3 runs to 12 residues. The assay was immunoSEQ multiplex PCR, and TCRdb's table has in-frame clones only and misses some. The sample comprises under 100,000 clones, around 93% of which are singletons, and around 1.8% rests with the top ten. This clone was detected only a few times. The clonotype was recovered from a female donor in good health, enrolled as a control in a pregnancy study. The V call is TRBV2, the J call TRBJ1-1; unclear D gene. Sequenced material: peripheral blood, taken in the first trimester of pregnancy. For the CDR3, the DNA is TGTGCCAGCAGCGAGGGTAACACTGAAGCTTTCTTT. Protein: CASSEGNTEAFF.